This T cell receptor beta chain was sequenced for a study of lung T cells in sarcoidosis with Löfgren's syndrome (dated by TCRdb to the late 2010s). The study in broad terms: Sarcoidosis was described as a granulomatous, mainly pulmonary disease marked by CD4+ T cell accumulation in bronchoalveolar lavage fluid. The repertoire analyses were focused on Lofgren's syndrome patients.

Sequenced using an Illumina MiSeq. TCRdb cleaned the public reads at Q25 with fastp, built clones with MiXCR and kept in-frame beta chains. Records with the same CDR3 protein are collapsed into one entry carrying the most frequent genes and DNA. A total of about 63,000 distinct CDR3 sequences appear in this sample, 21% of them only once. The ten top clones hold less than 2.5% of the sample. Broad study findings and their caveats: The study only suggested recognition of a sarcoidosis-associated antigen, and the antigen remained putative and unidentified. In alphabeta pairing analysis, TRAV12-1 preferentially paired with TRBV2, and these paired TCRs showed CDR3 homology. TRAV12-1 and TRBV2 were reported as the most expanded V gene segments in Löfgren's syndrome patients compared with control subjects. CDR3 motifs in TRAV12-1 and TRBV2 were reported to be shared across several Lofgren's syndrome patients, which suggests public CD4+ TCR repertoires.

This clonotype turned up a few times. Its binding antigen is unknown. Qualities for individual bases were not recorded, and no much larger clone is one base off. CDR1 SQVTM and CDR2 ANQGSEA were looked up in the germline V gene. The CDR3 runs 12 amino acids, cysteine and phenylalanine included. The sequence is cut down to CDR3 DNA, 36 bases in frame from base 1. At the junction V is shortened by 7 bases and J by 2 bases, with 9 bases in between. Material: CD4+ T cells from PBMCs. Rearrangement joined TRBV29-1 to TRBJ1-3; a tentative D call is TRBD1 (5 bases match). This TCR was recovered from a human donor with sarcoidosis (Löfgren's syndrome or another form), or a control subject (not recorded which). The CDR3 protein sequence reads: CSGGEAGNTIYF. In nucleotide form, the sequence is TGCAGCGGAGGGGAAGCTGGAAACACCATATATTTT.